This record covers a single T cell receptor beta chain. These data belong to a study of blood T cell repertoires in COVID-19. At the level of the study: The origin of the acute and convalescent COVID-19 samples was the United States, Italy and Spain. T cells, B-cell-depleted T cells, or PBMCs provided the cDNA or gDNA that served as material.

Original analysis: Amplification of reference gene primers provided the estimated nucleated cell counts. Data came from immunoSEQ multiplex PCR; TCRdb stores just in-frame clones and leaves some out. V and J calls and clone size are those listed in that table; D and trimming were worked out from the DNA. This repertoire shows fewer than 85,000 clones, 70% to 90% found once; its top ten account for nearly 5%. The clonotype was recovered from a woman at least 80 years old with active or convalescent COVID-19. The sample taken for sequencing was peripheral blood.

The CDR3 DNA reads as TGTGCCAGCAGCTTACGGACAGGGGATAACTATGGCTACACCTTC. It codes for CASSLRTGDNYGYTF. The chain carries TRBV7-2 and TRBJ1-2, with TRBD1 matching over 9 bases. The length of the CDR3 is 15 residues. The germline V gene encodes CDR1 SGHTA and CDR2 FQGNSA. The junction had 2 bases not matched to a gene; V was cut back by 2 bases and J by 1 base.